What follows are 2 T cell receptor beta chains derived from one specimen sequenced in a study of vaccination and CD4 T cells after COVID-19. Cultured CD4+ T cell DNA underwent sequencing with the Oncomine TCR Beta short-read assay. From the PCR reads, TCRdb called clonotypes with MiXCR, one entry per CDR3 protein. The sample has 12,000 to 15,000 distinct CDR3 sequences, about 55% seen once. These receptors lack a known antigen. This sample's treatment: roughly ten-day PBMC culture with coronavirus spike peptide pools or control peptides (ViraFEST assay). Input material: CD4+ T cells from blood, cultured in vitro. The receptor source for this set is a human donor who had recovered from COVID-19.

This clonotype is judged medium-sized. DNA for the CDR3: TGTGCCAGCAGCTTTCTACCGGTGCCCCGGGGCAAACGGAGCACCCCCCCCACTGAAGCTTTCTTT. Its protein is CASSFLPVPRGKRSTPPTEAFF. The gene calls are TRBV7-4 and TRBJ1-1; D possibly corresponds to TRBD1 (5 bases). The CDR3 extends over 22 amino acids. Per germline, CDR1 SGHVT and CDR2 SQSDAQ. The ends were cut back, 3 bases at V and 4 bases at J, with 36 bases in the middle. The full variable domain, rest sourced from reference TRBV7-4 and TRBJ1-1, is GAGVSQSPRYKVAKRGRDVALRCDSISGHVTLYWYRQTLGQGSEVLTYSQSDAQRDKSGRPSGRFSAERPERSVSTLKIQRTEQGDSAVYLCASSFLPVPRGKRSTPPTEAFFGQGTRLTVV.

The CDR3 is CASSLSSEAKNIQYF. CDR3 sequence (DNA): TGTGCCAGCAGCTTAAGCTCTGAAGCCAAAAACATTCAGTACTTC. The chain is built from TRBV7-2 and TRBJ2-4; D uncertain. The CDR3 length is 15 residues. From germline, CDR1 is SGHTA and CDR2 FQGNSA. V dropped 2 bases and J dropped 0 bases, with 8 bases sitting between them.